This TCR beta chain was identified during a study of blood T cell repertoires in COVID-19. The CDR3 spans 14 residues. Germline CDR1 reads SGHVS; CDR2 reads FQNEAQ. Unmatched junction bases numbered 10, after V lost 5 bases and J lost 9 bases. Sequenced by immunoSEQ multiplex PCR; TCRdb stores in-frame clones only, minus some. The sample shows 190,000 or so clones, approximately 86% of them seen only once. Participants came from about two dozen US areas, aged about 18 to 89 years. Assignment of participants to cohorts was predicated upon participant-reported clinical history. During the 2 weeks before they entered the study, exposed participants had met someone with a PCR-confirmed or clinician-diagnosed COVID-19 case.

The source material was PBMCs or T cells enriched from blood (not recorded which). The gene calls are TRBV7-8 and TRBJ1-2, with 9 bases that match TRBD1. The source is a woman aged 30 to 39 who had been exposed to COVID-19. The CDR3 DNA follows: TGTGCCAGCAGCCAACCGGGACAGGGTACTAGCTACACCTTC. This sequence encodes CASSQPGQGTSYTF. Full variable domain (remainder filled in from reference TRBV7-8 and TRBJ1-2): GAGVSQSPRYKVAKRGQDVALRCDPISGHVSLFWYQQALGQGPEFLTYFQNEAQLDKSGLPSDRFFAERPEGSVSTLKIQRTQQEDSAVYLCASSQPGQGTSYTFGSGTRLTVV.